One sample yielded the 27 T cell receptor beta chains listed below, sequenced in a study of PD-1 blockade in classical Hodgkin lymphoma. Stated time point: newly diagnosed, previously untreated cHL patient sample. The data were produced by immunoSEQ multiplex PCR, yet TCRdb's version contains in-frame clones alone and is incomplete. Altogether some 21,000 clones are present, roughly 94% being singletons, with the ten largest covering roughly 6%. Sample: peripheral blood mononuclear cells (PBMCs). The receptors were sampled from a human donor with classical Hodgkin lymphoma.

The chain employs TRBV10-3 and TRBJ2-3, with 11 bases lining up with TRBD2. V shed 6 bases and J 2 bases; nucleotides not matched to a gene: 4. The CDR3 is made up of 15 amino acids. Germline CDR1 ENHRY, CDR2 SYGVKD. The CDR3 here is CAIRTSGAYTDTQYF. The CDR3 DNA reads TGTGCCATCAGGACTAGCGGGGCTTACACAGATACGCAGTATTTT.

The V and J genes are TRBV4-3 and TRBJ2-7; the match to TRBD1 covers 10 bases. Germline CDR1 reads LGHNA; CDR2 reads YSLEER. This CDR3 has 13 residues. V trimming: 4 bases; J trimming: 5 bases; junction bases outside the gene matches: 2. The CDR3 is CASSLGQGDEQYF. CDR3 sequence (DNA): TGCGCCAGCAGCCTAGGACAGGGGGACGAGCAGTACTTC.

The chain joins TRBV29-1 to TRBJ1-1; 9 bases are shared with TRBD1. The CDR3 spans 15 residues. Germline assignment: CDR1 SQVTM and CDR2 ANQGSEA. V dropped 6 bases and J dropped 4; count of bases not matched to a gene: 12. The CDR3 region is CSVNRDRDPSTEAFF. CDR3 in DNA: TGCAGCGTGAACCGGGACAGGGACCCCAGCACTGAAGCTTTCTTT.

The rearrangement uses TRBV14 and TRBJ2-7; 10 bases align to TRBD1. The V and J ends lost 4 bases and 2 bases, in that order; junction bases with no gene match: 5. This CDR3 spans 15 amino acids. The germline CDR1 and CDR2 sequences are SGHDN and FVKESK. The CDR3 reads CASSRDRGLTYEQYF. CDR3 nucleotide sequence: TGTGCCAGCAGCCGCGACAGGGGGCTCACCTACGAGCAGTACTTC.

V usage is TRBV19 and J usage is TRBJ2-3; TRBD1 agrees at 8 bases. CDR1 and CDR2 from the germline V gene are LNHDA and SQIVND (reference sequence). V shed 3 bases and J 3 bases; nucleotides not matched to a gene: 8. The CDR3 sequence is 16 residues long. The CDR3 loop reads CASSIRGLDGTDTQYF. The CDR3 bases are TGTGCCAGTAGTATCAGGGGGCTAGATGGAACAGATACGCAGTATTTT. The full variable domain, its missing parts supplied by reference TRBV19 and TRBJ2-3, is DGGITQSPKYLFRKEGQNVTLSCEQNLNHDAMYWYRQDPGQGLRLIYYSQIVNDFQKGDIAEGYSVSREKKESFPLTVTSAQKNPTAFYLCASSIRGLDGTDTQYFGPGTRLTVL.

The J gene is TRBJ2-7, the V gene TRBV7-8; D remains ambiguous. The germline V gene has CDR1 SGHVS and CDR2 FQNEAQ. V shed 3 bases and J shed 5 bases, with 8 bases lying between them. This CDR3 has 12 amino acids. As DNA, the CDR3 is TGTGCCAGCAGCTTCCAACGAGACGAGCAGTACTTC. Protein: CASSFQRDEQYF.

The CDR3 region is CASSGSGGAMSGSYNEQFF. CDR3 nucleotides: TGCGCCAGCAGCGGTAGCGGGGGGGCCATGTCCGGTTCCTACAATGAGCAGTTCTTC. The V call is TRBV5-1, the J call TRBJ2-1; 11 bases map to TRBD2. The CDR3 is 19 amino acids. Germline lookup yields CDR1 SGHRS and CDR2 YFSETQ. Germline trimming cut 4 bases from V and 1 base from J; bases unmatched to any gene: 13.

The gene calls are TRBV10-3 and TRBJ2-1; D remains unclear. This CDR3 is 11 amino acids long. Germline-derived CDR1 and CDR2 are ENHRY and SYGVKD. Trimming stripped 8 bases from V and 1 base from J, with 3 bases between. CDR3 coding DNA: TGTGCCATCGGATCCTACAATGAGCAGTTCTTC. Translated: CAIGSYNEQFF.

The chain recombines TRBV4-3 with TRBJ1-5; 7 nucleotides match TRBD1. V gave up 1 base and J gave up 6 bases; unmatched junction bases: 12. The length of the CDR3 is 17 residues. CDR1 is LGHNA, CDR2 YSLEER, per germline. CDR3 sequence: CASSQAGEAGGCQPQHF. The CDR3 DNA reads TGCGCCAGCAGCCAAGCGGGCGAGGCAGGGGGGTGTCAGCCCCAGCATTTT.

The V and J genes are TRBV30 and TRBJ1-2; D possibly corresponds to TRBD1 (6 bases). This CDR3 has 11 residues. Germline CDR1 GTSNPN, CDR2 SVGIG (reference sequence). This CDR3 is CGRGDYYGYTF. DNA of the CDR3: TGTGGCAGGGGAGATTACTATGGCTACACCTTC.

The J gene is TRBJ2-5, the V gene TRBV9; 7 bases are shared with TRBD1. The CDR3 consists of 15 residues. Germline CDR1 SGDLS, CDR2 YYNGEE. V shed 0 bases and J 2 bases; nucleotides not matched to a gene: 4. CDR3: CASSVEGQPQETQYF. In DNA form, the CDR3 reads TGTGCCAGCAGCGTAGAGGGACAGCCGCAAGAGACCCAGTACTTC.

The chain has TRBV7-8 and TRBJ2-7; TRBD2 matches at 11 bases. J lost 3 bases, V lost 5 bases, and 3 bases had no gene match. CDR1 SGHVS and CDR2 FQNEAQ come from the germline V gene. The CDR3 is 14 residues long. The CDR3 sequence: CASSLLAGVYEQYF. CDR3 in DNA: TGTGCCAGCAGCCTACTAGCGGGGGTCTACGAGCAGTACTTC.

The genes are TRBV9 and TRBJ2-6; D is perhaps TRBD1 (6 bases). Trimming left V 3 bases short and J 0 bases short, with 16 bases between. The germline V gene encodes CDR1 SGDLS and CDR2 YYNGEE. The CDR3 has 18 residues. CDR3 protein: CASSAGTFDYSGANVLTF. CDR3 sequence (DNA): TGTGCCAGCAGCGCGGGGACATTCGATTACTCTGGGGCCAACGTCCTGACTTTC.

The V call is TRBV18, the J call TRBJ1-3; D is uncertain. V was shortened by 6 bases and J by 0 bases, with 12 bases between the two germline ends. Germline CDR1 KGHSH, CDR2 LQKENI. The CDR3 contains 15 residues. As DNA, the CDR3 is TGTGCCAGCTCGTCAGAACTGAGCTCTGGAAACACCATATATTTT. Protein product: CASSSELSSGNTIYF.

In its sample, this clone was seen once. CDR3 amino acids: CASSLYFSGGADLPSSQETQYF. The CDR3 coding sequence is TGTGCCAGCAGTTTATATTTTAGCGGGGGGGCCGACCTCCCAAGTAGCCAAGAGACCCAGTACTTC. This chain connects TRBV28 to TRBJ2-5, with 11 positions matching TRBD2. The CDR3 runs 22 residues. J gave up 1 base and V 1 base, and 20 bases lay outside the gene matches. The germline V gene has CDR1 MDHEN and CDR2 SYDVKM.

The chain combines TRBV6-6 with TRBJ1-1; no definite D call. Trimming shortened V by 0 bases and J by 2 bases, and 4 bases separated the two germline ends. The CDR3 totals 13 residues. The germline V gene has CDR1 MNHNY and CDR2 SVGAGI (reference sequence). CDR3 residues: CASSYSDNTEAFF. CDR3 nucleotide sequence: TGTGCCAGCAGTTACTCGGATAACACTGAAGCTTTCTTT.

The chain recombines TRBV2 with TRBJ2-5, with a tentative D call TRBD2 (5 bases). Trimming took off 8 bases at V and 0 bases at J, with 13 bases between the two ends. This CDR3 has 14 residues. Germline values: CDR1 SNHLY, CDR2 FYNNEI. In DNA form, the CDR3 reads TGTGCCAGCCGGCGGGTGGCAGACCAAGAGACCCAGTACTTC. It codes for CASRRVADQETQYF.

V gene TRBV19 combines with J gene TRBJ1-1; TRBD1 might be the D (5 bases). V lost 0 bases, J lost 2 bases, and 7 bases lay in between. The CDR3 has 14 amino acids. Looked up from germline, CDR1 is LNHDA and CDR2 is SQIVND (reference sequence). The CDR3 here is CASSIEGGNTEAFF. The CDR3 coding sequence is TGTGCCAGTAGTATAGAGGGGGGAAACACTGAAGCTTTCTTT.

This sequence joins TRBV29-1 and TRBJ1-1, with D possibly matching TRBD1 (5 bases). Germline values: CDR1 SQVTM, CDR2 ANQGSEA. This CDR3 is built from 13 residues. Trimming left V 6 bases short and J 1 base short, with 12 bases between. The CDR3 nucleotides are TGCAGCGTGACAGCTCGGGGGAACACTGAAGCTTTCTTT. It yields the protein CSVTARGNTEAFF. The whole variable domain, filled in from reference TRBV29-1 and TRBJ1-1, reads SAVISQKPSRDICQRGTSLTIQCQVDSQVTMMFWYRQQPGQSLTLIATANQGSEATYESGFVIDKFPISRPNLTFSTLTVSNMSPEDSSIYLCSVTARGNTEAFFGQGTRLTVV.

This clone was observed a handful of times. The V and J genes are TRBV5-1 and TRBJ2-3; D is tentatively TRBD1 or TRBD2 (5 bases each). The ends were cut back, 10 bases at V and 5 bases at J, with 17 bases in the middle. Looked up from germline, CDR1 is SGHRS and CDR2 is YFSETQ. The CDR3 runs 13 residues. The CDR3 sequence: CAVLEGQRDTQYF. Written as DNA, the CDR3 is TGCGCCGTCCTCGAGGGGCAGAGAGATACGCAGTATTTT.

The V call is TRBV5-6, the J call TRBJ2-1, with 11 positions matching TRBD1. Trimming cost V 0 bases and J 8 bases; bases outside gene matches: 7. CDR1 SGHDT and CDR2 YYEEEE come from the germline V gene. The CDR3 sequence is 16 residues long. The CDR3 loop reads CASSLARDRGFYEQFF. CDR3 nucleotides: TGTGCCAGCAGCTTGGCCCGGGACAGGGGGTTCTATGAGCAGTTCTTC.

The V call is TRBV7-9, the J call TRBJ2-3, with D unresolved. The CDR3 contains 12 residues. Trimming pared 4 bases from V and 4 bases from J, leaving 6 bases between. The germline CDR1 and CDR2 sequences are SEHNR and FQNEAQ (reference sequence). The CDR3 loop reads CASSSDADTQYF. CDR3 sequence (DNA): TGTGCCAGCAGCTCTGACGCAGATACGCAGTATTTT.

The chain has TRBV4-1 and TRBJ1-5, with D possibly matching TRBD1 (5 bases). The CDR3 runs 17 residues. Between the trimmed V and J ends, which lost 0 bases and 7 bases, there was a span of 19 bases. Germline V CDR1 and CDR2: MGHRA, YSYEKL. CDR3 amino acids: CASSQDPRGGVGQPQHF. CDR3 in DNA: TGCGCCAGCAGCCAAGACCCTCGGGGAGGGGTAGGACAGCCCCAGCATTTT.

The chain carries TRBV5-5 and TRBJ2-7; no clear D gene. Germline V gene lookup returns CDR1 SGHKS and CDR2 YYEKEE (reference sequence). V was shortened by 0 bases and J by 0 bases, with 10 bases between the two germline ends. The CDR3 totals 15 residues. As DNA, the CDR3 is TGTGCCAGCAGCTTGGGACTCTCCGACTCCTACGAGCAGTACTTC. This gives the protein CASSLGLSDSYEQYF.

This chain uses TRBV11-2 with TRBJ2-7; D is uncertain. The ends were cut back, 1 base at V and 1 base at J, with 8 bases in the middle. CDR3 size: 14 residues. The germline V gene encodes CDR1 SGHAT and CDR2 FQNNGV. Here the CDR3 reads CASSLVRGSYEQYF. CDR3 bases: TGTGCCAGCAGCTTAGTTCGTGGGTCCTACGAGCAGTACTTC. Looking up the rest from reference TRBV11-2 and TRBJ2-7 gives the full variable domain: EAGVAQSPRYKIIEKRQSVAFWCNPISGHATLYWYQQILGQGPKLLIQFQNNGVVDDSQLPKDRFSAERLKGVDSTLKIQPAKLEDSAVYLCASSLVRGSYEQYFGPGTRLTVT.

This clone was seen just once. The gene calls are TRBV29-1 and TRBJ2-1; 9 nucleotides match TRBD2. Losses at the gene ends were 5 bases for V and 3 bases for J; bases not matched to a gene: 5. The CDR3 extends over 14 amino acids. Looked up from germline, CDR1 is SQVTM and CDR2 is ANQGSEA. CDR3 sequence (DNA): TGCAGCGTTCAAGCTAGCGGGGTCTACAATGAGCAGTTCTTC. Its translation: CSVQASGVYNEQFF.

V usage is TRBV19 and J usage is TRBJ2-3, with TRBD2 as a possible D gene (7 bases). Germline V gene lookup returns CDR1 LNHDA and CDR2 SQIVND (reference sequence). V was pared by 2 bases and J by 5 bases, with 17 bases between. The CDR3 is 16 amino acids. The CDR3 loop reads CASSIPQQGGGDTQYF. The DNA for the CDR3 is TGTGCCAGTAGTATACCTCAGCAGGGAGGGGGAGATACGCAGTATTTT.